This T cell receptor (beta chain) stems from a study of somatic mutations in cytotoxic T cells in rheumatoid arthritis. Overall study: Some V beta antibody-stained T-cell populations were flow-sorted at nearly 100% purity, including V beta1+ cells sequenced for TCRB. Study-wide results and caveats: Healthy controls showed no age-related rise in CD8+ clonality, whereas rheumatoid arthritis patients did. The top CD8+ clone topped 20% of CD8+ cells in about an eighth of the 65 patients.

Each population, CD4+ and CD8+ cells, was isolated by positive magnetic bead selection and checked for purity by flow cytometry. Note on this clone: Its antigen is not known.

Sequencing used immunoSEQ multiplex PCR; TCRdb keeps in-frame clones, though not all of them. The sample records more than 20,000 clones, about four fifths being singletons. The source material was CD8+ T cells sorted from blood. The TCR was taken from a man in his fifties in good health.

CDR3 amino acids: CASSSPGAGAEAFF. The CDR3 region has the DNA TGTGCCAGCAGCTCTCCAGGGGCAGGGGCTGAAGCTTTCTTT. The rearrangement joins TRBV9 to TRBJ1-1; weak D call: TRBD1 (6 bases). V shed 4 bases and J shed 6 bases, with 16 bases lying between them. The CDR3 extends over 14 amino acids. CDR1 is SGDLS, CDR2 YYNGEE, per germline. Combining the CDR3 with reference TRBV9 and TRBJ1-1 gives the whole variable domain DSGVTQTPKHLITATGQRVTLRCSPRSGDLSVYWYQQSLDQGLQFLIQYYNGEERAKGNILERFSAQQFPDLHSELNLSSLELGDSALYFCASSSPGAGAEAFFGQGTRLTVV.